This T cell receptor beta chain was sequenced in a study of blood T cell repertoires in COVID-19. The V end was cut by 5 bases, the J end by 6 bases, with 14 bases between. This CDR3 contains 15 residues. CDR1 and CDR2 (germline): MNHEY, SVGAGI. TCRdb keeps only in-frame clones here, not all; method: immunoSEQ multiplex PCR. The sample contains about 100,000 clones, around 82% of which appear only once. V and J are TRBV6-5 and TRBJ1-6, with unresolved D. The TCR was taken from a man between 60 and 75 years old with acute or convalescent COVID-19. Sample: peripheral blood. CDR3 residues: CASSLGGRGNSPLHF. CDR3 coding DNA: TGTGCCAGCAGTCTAGGAGGGAGAGGTAATTCACCCCTCCACTTT.